This entry describes one T cell receptor (beta chain). The target antigen is unknown. This record comes from a study of cytomegalovirus exposure and HLA in healthy donors. At the level of the study: Researchers previously reported finding some 110 million unique TCR beta sequences from around 200 million T cells.

V was clipped by 1 base and J by 2 bases; unmatched bases: 1. This CDR3 is 15 amino acids long. Germline assignment: CDR1 SGHDT and CDR2 YYEEEE. Donors had nominal health at sampling but likely had unrecorded immune exposures. Study observations and caveats: Most TCRs appeared rarely, but some public TCRs recurred in many donors. TCR beta V- and J-gene trimming was later associated with a missense DCLRE1C variant.

Researchers ran the PCR with 60 Vbeta and 13 Jbeta primers. Method: immunoSEQ multiplex PCR; TCRdb's copy keeps in-frame clones and lacks some. The sample has about 120,000 clones, 80% seen once; the top ten hold 7.5% to 9%. The chain has TRBV5-6 and TRBJ1-5; 9 bases map to TRBD1. The source of this sequence is a female donor in good health and CMV-seropositive. The sequenced material came from PBMCs. The CDR3 region has the DNA TGTGCCAGCAGCTTGCGGACAGGGGGCAATCAGCCCCAGCATTTT. Translated: CASSLRTGGNQPQHF.